The T cell receptor beta chain described here comes from a study of cytotoxic CD8 clonotypes in ibrutinib-treated CLL. Study at large: The group held more than 10 relapsed/refractory and around 14 treatment-naive patients, with under 18 IGHV unmutated. Findings and caveats of the study: Few clonotypes were public, and these shrank or held steady under treatment.

Remarks on this clone: The antigen remains unidentified.

The table came from immunoSEQ multiplex PCR; TCRdb's copy has only in-frame clones and leaves some out. The sample records approximately 80,000 clones, 86% being singletons. Frozen PBMC stocks contributed around 2 micrograms of genomic DNA to the TCR beta libraries. This clonotype was obtained from a human donor with chronic lymphocytic leukemia. Sequences were derived from PBMCs, sampled before ibrutinib treatment.

This chain's CDR3 is CASSFREGAGETQYF. The CDR3 coding sequence is TGCGCCAGCAGCTTCAGGGAGGGGGCCGGCGAGACCCAGTACTTC. The rearrangement uses TRBV5-1 and TRBJ2-5, with D tentatively TRBD1 or TRBD2 (7 bases each). The length of the CDR3 is 15 residues. Germline CDR1 reads SGHRS; CDR2 reads YFSETQ. V dropped 2 bases and J dropped 5 bases, with 16 bases sitting between them.